This T cell receptor (beta chain) was captured in a study of identical twins. Template switching, a step in the protocol, added a universal primer site, and cDNA carried unique molecular identifiers. One entry per CDR3 protein results from TCRdb running MiXCR on the 5' RACE reads. The data hold 600,000 to 700,000 distinct CDR3 sequences, with roughly 20% observed a single time. Study-level results: Zero-insertion analyses were open to partial confounding by invariant MAIT and iNKT cells. Twins' surplus sharing was weaker for beta out-of-frame sequences.

The V and J ends lost 5 bases and 2 bases respectively, with 21 bases between them. CDR1 SGHAT and CDR2 FQNNGV come from the germline V gene. The CDR3 has 18 amino acids. About this clonotype itself: Its antigen is currently unknown.

Another study also made use of these data, one on T cells expressing NK-cell markers.

The clonotype originates from a woman under 30 in good health. The V gene is TRBV11-2, the J gene TRBJ2-2, with D possibly TRBD2 on 5 matching bases. What was sequenced was PBMCs. CDR3 sequence reads: CASSQDSNGNLNTGELFF. CDR3 coding DNA: TGTGCCAGCAGCCAGGACTCAAACGGGAATCTCAACACCGGGGAGCTGTTTTTT.